This T cell receptor beta chain emerged from a study of response to subunit inactivated influenza vaccine. Study conclusions and caveats: Each seasonal influenza vaccination, the authors suggested, recruits few new T cells.

Germline lookup yields CDR1 MNHNS and CDR2 SASEGT. V shed 4 bases, J shed 4 bases, and the junction held 9 bases outside the gene matches. The CDR3 spans 15 residues. MiXCR, applied by TCRdb to the RT-PCR reads, yields one record per CDR3 protein. The sample includes some 640,000 distinct CDR3 sequences, around 14% of them seen just once. Points on this clonotype: The antigen remains undetermined.

V is TRBV6-1 and J is TRBJ2-5; 7 bases align to TRBD1. This specimen consisted of PBMCs from blood, obtained 14 to 15 days before vaccination. The clonotype originates from a man over 45 who received an inactivated influenza vaccine. This CDR3 is CASSGATGPTETQYF. CDR3 in DNA: TGTGCCAGCAGTGGAGCGACAGGGCCTACAGAGACCCAGTACTTC.